This is a list of T cell receptor beta chains from one sample in a study of T cell changes during pregnancy in multiple sclerosis. Assay: immunoSEQ multiplex PCR; the TCRdb copy retains only in-frame clones and omits some. This table has under 80,000 clones, just over 90% appearing once. Material: CD4+ T cells from peripheral blood mononuclear cells, obtained in the second trimester of pregnancy. Receptor source: a female donor with multiple sclerosis, enrolled in a pregnancy study. The CDR3 runs from the conserved cysteine through the conserved F or W. Each record gives: V gene, clone size, D gene, J gene, CDR3 DNA, CDR3 protein. The D gene is left open where the match is weak. The listing skips clone size in some rows; elsewhere it reads once, few, many or a size class.

TRBV5-4	.	TRBD2	TRBJ2-1	TGTGCCAGCAGCTTGCTTCGGACTAGCGGCCAATCCTACAATGAGCAGTTCTTC	CASSLLRTSGQSYNEQFF
TRBV5-6	.	TRBD1	TRBJ1-2	TGTGCCACACTAACCCAGGGACAGGGTAACTATGGCTACACCTTC	CATLTQGQGNYGYTF
TRBV7-2	.	TRBD1	TRBJ2-7	TGTGCCAGCAGCTCACAGGGGGCAATCAACGAGCAGTACTTC	CASSSQGAINEQYF
TRBV18	.	TRBD1	TRBJ1-2	TGTGCCAGCTCACCACCTCGGACAGGGGCCTATGGCTACACCTTC	CASSPPRTGAYGYTF
TRBV5-1	few	.	TRBJ1-6	TGCGCCAGCAGCTTGGACAGCCTTAATTCACCCCTCCACTTT	CASSLDSLNSPLHF
TRBV2	.	.	TRBJ1-2	TGTGCCAGCACAAAACGGGGGGCGGCATATGGCTACACCTTC	CASTKRGAAYGYTF
TRBV7-9	.	.	TRBJ2-1	TGTGCCAGCAGCTTAGCGGGAGCCCGGAGCTCCTACAATGAGCAGTTCTTC	CASSLAGARSSYNEQFF
TRBV11-3	.	TRBD1	TRBJ1-1	TGTGCCAGCAGGGACAGCGGACAGGGGCACACTGAAGCTTTCTTT	CASRDSGQGHTEAFF
TRBV27	.	TRBD2	TRBJ2-7	TGTGCCAGCAGCCTTAGCGGGAGGGCCATCGAGCAGTACTTC	CASSLSGRAIEQYF
TRBV28	.	TRBD1	TRBJ2-7	TGTGCCAGTTGGGGGGGACAGGGCCCCTACGAGCAGTACTTC	CASWGGQGPYEQYF
TRBV5-1	.	.	TRBJ2-2	TGCGCCACCCGACAGACGCAGACGAACACCGGGGAGCTGTTTTTT	CATRQTQTNTGELFF
TRBV7-2	.	.	TRBJ2-5	TGTGCCAGCAGCTCCGGAGTGGAAACGACCCAGTACTTC	CASSSGVETTQYF
TRBV29-1	once	.	TRBJ1-1	TGCAGCGTTGCTGGCGGCTCCCCTGAAGCTTTCTTT	CSVAGGSPEAFF
TRBV4-3	.	TRBD2	TRBJ2-5	TGCGCCAGCAGCCAATCGACTAGCGGGGGGCCCGGGGGGACCCAGTACTTC	CASSQSTSGGPGGTQYF
TRBV29-1	.	TRBD2	TRBJ2-7	TGCAGCGTTGAAACCGGGACTAGCGACGAGCAGTACTTC	CSVETGTSDEQYF
TRBV14	once	.	TRBJ2-7	TGTGCCAGCAGCCAAGCACCGGGAGAAGTTTACGAGCAGTACTTC	CASSQAPGEVYEQYF
TRBV19	.	TRBD1	TRBJ1-1	TGTGCCAGTAGGCGTCCAGGGGGCACTGAAGCTTTCTTT	CASRRPGGTEAFF
TRBV10-3	.	TRBD2	TRBJ2-7	TGTGCCATCAGTTTGACTAGCGGGAGCTACGAGCAGTACTTC	CAISLTSGSYEQYF
TRBV15	once	.	TRBJ2-4	TGTGCCACCAGCCTTCGACTAGAGCGGGCCAAAAACATTCAGTACTTC	CATSLRLERAKNIQYF
TRBV27	.	TRBD1	TRBJ2-7	TGTGCCAGCAGTTTTGCCCCCCACAGGGGAGAGGAGCAGTACTTC	CASSFAPHRGEEQYF
TRBV25-1	.	.	TRBJ1-6	TGTGCCAGCAGCGATACAGGGATCGTCTACCTCCACTTT	CASSDTGIVYLHF
TRBV30	.	.	TRBJ1-2	TGTGCCTGGAGTGCTCAGACAGGCGGCTACACCTTC	CAWSAQTGGYTF
TRBV6-6	.	.	TRBJ2-1	TGTGCCAGCAGTCCCTACTCAAGCTCCTACAATGAGCAGTTCTTC	CASSPYSSSYNEQFF
TRBV29-1	once	TRBD1	TRBJ1-1	TGCAGCGTATCATCCGGGACAGTGAACACTGAAGCTTTCTTT	CSVSSGTVNTEAFF
TRBV14	.	TRBD1	TRBJ1-2	TGTGCCAGCAGCCAAAGCAGGGGGAGTAGAAGCTATGGCTACACCTTC	CASSQSRGSRSYGYTF
TRBV20-1	once	.	TRBJ2-7	TGCAGTGCTAGAGATCTCGGGGGGCAGTACTTC	CSARDLGGQYF
TRBV7-8	.	.	TRBJ2-1	TGTGCCAGCAGTTTGACTCCGAGCTCCTACAATGAGCAGTTCTTC	CASSLTPSSYNEQFF
TRBV7-9	.	.	TRBJ1-1	TGTGCCAGCAGCTCCGAGACAAATTGGAACACTGAAGCTTTCTTT	CASSSETNWNTEAFF
TRBV5-1	few	TRBD1	TRBJ1-4	TGCGCCAGCAGCGTAGGACAGGGGGGAAGGGAAAAACTGTTTTTT	CASSVGQGGREKLFF
TRBV6-1	.	.	TRBJ1-5	TGTGCCAGCAGTGAAGCAGGAGGTTGGGGTCAGCCCCAGCATTTT	CASSEAGGWGQPQHF
TRBV18	.	.	TRBJ1-1	TGTGCCAGCTCACCACTCCCAGCGGCGGGGATGAACACTGAAGCTTTCTTT	CASSPLPAAGMNTEAFF
TRBV5-4	.	.	TRBJ2-3	TGTGCCAGCAGCCTATCAGGGACAGATACGCAGTATTTT	CASSLSGTDTQYF
TRBV4-2	.	TRBD1	TRBJ1-6	TGTGCCAGCAGCCAAGCAGGGGGCTCCTATAATTCACCCCTCCACTTT	CASSQAGGSYNSPLHF
TRBV6-5	.	.	TRBJ1-1	TGTGCCAGCAGTTGGCGATCCCAGGGTGGCGGAGCTTTCTTT	CASSWRSQGGGAFF
TRBV5-1	.	TRBD2	TRBJ2-7	TGCGCCAGCAGCTATGGACTAGAGGGGGAGCAGTACTTC	CASSYGLEGEQYF
TRBV7-8	.	.	TRBJ1-2	TGTGCCAGCAGCTTAGCTGTCAGGGAAAGCTATGGCTACACCTTC	CASSLAVRESYGYTF
TRBV18	.	TRBD1	TRBJ2-7	TGTGCCAGCTCAGAGACAGGGGGCGGCGAGCAGTACTTC	CASSETGGGEQYF
TRBV9	.	.	TRBJ1-4	TGTGCCAGCAGCGTAGCGCCCGATCCGGGGGGGGGAGGTAATGAAAAACTGTTTTTT	CASSVAPDPGGGGNEKLFF
TRBV28	once	TRBD2	TRBJ2-7	TGTGCCAGCAGTTTGTACGGCGGGAGGGCCTACGAGCAGTACTTC	CASSLYGGRAYEQYF
TRBV5-6	few	TRBD1	TRBJ2-7	TGTGCCAGCAGCCAGGACAGGGAAGGCGAGCAGTACTTC	CASSQDREGEQYF
TRBV30	.	TRBD1	TRBJ2-1	TGTGCCTGGGACAGGGGGGTAAGGGCTGAGCAGTTCTTC	CAWDRGVRAEQFF
TRBV9	once	TRBD2	TRBJ2-2	TGTGCCAGCAGGCTGACGGGGGCGGGAGGGGCTACCGGGGAGCTGTTTTTT	CASRLTGAGGATGELFF
TRBV10-3	.	.	TRBJ1-2	TGTGCCATCAAGGGGCCCGGGGGTGCCACCTTC	CAIKGPGGATF
TRBV14	once	TRBD1	TRBJ2-7	TGTGCCAGCAGCCAAGGCCGGGACAGGGGCTACGAGCAGTACTTC	CASSQGRDRGYEQYF
TRBV11-2	.	.	TRBJ2-5	TGTGCCAGCAGCTTTCGATCTAGCGTGGAGACCCAGTACTTC	CASSFRSSVETQYF
TRBV7-2	.	.	TRBJ1-1	TGTGCCAGCAGCTTGAAACTGATGAACACTGAAGCTTTCTTT	CASSLKLMNTEAFF
TRBV7-9	.	.	TRBJ2-7	TGTGCCAGCAGCCATCTCGGGGGTTACGAGCAGTACTTC	CASSHLGGYEQYF
TRBV4-2	.	TRBD2	TRBJ2-3	TGTGCCAGCAGCCAAGAGGCGGGAGCCACGCATACGCAGTATTTT	CASSQEAGATHTQYF
TRBV5-1	.	.	TRBJ1-1	TGCGCCAGCAGCTTGGACATGAACACTGAAGCTTTCTTT	CASSLDMNTEAFF
TRBV6-5	.	.	TRBJ2-5	TGTGCCAGCAGTCGTAAGACTAGACGGGAGACCCAGTACTTC	CASSRKTRRETQYF
TRBV5-6	.	TRBD1	TRBJ1-6	TGTGCCAGCAGCTACCGGGACAGGGATAATTCACCCCTCCACTTT	CASSYRDRDNSPLHF
TRBV6-5	.	.	TRBJ2-7	TGTGCCAGCAGTTACGGTTCCCTACCTTACGAGCAGTACTTC	CASSYGSLPYEQYF
TRBV4-2	.	.	TRBJ1-1	TGTGCCAGCAGCCAAGATCCCCCCCGCTCAGGAAACACTGAAGCTTTCTTT	CASSQDPPRSGNTEAFF
TRBV18	.	.	TRBJ1-5	TGTGCCAGCTCACCAGGGGGGGATCAGCCCCAGCATTTT	CASSPGGDQPQHF
TRBV30	.	TRBD1	TRBJ1-2	TGTGCCTGGAGTGTACAGGGGGCGGGGGGCTACACCTTC	CAWSVQGAGGYTF
TRBV6-1	.	TRBD2	TRBJ2-5	TGTGCCAGCAGTCATCTAGCGGGAGGGGAGACCCAGTACTTC	CASSHLAGGETQYF
TRBV19	.	TRBD1	TRBJ1-5	TGTGCCAGTAGTAGCCAGGGGGTCGGTCAGCCCCAGCATTTT	CASSSQGVGQPQHF
TRBV5-1	.	TRBD2	TRBJ2-7	TGCGCCAGCAGCTTGTCGTCTAGCGGGGTATACGAGCAGTACTTC	CASSLSSSGVYEQYF
TRBV11-3	.	TRBD2	TRBJ2-5	TGTGCCAGCAGCCCTAGCGGGAGTCAAGAGACCCAGTACTTC	CASSPSGSQETQYF
TRBV15	once	.	TRBJ2-7	TGTGCCACCAGCAGAGATCGGGTTCTCGAGCAGTACTTC	CATSRDRVLEQYF